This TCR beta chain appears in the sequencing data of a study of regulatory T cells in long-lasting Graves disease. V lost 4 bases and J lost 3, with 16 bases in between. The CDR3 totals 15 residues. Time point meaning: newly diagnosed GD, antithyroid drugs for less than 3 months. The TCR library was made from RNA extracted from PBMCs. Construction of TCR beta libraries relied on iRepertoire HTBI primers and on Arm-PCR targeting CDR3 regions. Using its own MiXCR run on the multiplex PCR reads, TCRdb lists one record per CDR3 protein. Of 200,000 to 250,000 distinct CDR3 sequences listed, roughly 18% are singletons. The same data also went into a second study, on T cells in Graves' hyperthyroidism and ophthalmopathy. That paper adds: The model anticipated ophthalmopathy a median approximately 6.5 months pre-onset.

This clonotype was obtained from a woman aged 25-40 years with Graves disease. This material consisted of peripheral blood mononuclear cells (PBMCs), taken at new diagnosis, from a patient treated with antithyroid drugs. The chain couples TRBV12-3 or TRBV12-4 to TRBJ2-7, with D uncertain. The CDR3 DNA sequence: TGTGCCAGCAGTTCCGCCGACCCCGGCCGCTACGAGCAGTACTTC. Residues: CASSSADPGRYEQYF.